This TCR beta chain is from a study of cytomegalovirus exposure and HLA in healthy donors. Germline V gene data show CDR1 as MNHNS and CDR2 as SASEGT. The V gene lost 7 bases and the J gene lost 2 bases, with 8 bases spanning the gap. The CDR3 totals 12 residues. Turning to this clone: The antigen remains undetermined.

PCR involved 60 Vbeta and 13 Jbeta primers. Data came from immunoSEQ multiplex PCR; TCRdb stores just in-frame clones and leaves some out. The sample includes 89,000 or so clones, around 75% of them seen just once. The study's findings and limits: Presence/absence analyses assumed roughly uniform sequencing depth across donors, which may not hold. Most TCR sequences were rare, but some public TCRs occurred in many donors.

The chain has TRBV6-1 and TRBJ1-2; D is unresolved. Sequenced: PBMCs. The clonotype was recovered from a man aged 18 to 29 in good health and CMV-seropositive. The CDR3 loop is CASTAVNYGYTF. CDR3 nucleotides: TGTGCCAGCACAGCGGTAAACTATGGCTACACCTTC.